This entry features one T cell receptor (beta chain) sequence. The record originates from a study of T cell changes during pregnancy in multiple sclerosis. Germline-derived CDR1 and CDR2 are SGDLS and YYNGEE. Trimming shortened V by 0 bases and J by 0 bases, and 7 bases separated the two germline ends. This CDR3 has 14 residues. The data were produced by immunoSEQ multiplex PCR, yet TCRdb's version contains in-frame clones alone and is incomplete. The sample includes tens of thousands of clones, around 93% seen only once; the top ten take roughly 2.5%. The clonotype originates from a female donor with multiple sclerosis, enrolled in a pregnancy study. This material consisted of peripheral blood, taken in the second trimester of pregnancy. The rearrangement uses TRBV9 and TRBJ2-7; no reliable D call. The CDR3 region has the DNA TGTGCCAGCAGCGTAGAAGACAACTCCTACGAGCAGTACTTC. This sequence encodes CASSVEDNSYEQYF.